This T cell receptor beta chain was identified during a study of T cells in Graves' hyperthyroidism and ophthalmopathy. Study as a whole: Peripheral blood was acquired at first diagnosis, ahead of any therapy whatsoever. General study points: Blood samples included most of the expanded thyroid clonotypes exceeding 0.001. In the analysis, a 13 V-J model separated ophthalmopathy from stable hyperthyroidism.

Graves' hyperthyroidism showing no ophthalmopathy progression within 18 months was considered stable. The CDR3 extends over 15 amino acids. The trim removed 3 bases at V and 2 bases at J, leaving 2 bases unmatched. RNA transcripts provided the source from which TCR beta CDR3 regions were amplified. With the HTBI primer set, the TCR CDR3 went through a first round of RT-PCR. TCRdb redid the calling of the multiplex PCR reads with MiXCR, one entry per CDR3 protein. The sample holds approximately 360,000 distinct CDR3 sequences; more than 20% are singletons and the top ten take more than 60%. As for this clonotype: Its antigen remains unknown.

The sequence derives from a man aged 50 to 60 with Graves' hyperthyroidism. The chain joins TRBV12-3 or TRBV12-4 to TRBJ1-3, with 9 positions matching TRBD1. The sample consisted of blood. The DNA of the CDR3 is TGTGCCAGCAGTTTGACAGGGGGAGCTGGAAACACCATATATTTT. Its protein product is CASSLTGGAGNTIYF.